The 7 T cell receptor beta chains listed next were all sequenced from one sample in a study of shared clonotypes between healthy human individuals. Produced via immunoSEQ multiplex PCR; TCRdb's table is partial and in-frame only. The sample contains some 2.3 million clones, about 92% of which appear only once. What was sequenced was naive CD4+ T cells from PBMCs. Described subset: CD45RA+ positively selected. The receptor set was obtained from a man between 18 and 35 years old in good health. Some clones in this sample may be carry-over from other donors' samples.

This clone has a single count. The CDR3 loop reads CASSHGQGTTEAFF. The CDR3 region has the DNA TGTGCCAGCAGCCACGGACAGGGGACAACTGAAGCTTTCTTT. The chain carries TRBV5-4 and TRBJ1-1, with TRBD1 matching 9 bases. V trimming: 4 bases; J trimming: 5 bases; junction bases outside the gene matches: 6. Germline values: CDR1 SGHNT, CDR2 YYREEE (reference sequence). This CDR3 is built from 14 residues. The entire variable domain, with the rest obtained from reference TRBV5-4 and TRBJ1-1, is as follows: ETGVTQSPTHLIKTRGQQVTLRCSSQSGHNTVSWYQQALGQGPQFIFQYYREEENGRGNFPPRFSGLQFPNYSSELNVNALELDDSALYLCASSHGQGTTEAFFGQGTRLTVV.

The chain uses TRBV2 and TRBJ2-1; D is ambiguous. From germline, CDR1 is SNHLY and CDR2 FYNNEI. This CDR3 contains 12 residues. Between the trimmed V and J ends, which lost 6 bases and 7 bases, there was a span of 10 bases. The CDR3 sequence is CASSLLGNEQFF. DNA for the CDR3: TGTGCCAGCAGCCTCCTAGGGAATGAGCAGTTCTTC. Supplemented by reference TRBV2 and TRBJ2-1, the full variable domain reads EPEVTQTPSHQVTQMGQEVILRCVPISNHLYFYWYRQILGQKVEFLVSFYNNEISEKSEIFDDQFSVERPDGSNFTLKIRSTKLEDSAMYFCASSLLGNEQFFGPGTRLTVL.

The V call is TRBV28, the J call TRBJ2-3; D is tentatively TRBD1 or TRBD2 (5 bases each). Germline CDR1 MDHEN, CDR2 SYDVKM. The CDR3 totals 16 residues. V was shortened by 5 bases and J by 0 bases, with 15 bases between the two germline ends. The CDR3 is CASSPRGGSSTDTQYF. The CDR3 DNA reads TGTGCCAGCAGTCCCCGGGGCGGCTCTAGCACAGATACGCAGTATTTT.

The chain uses TRBV19 and TRBJ1-5; 9 bases map to TRBD1. The CDR3 contains 14 residues. V was pared by 5 bases and J by 5 bases, with 4 bases of the junction left unmatched. Looked up from germline, CDR1 is LNHDA and CDR2 is SQIVND (reference sequence). CDR3 coding DNA: TGTGCCAGTAGTGCGACAGGGGGAGATCAGCCCCAGCATTTT. Translating gives CASSATGGDQPQHF.

Only a few counts were recorded for this clone. The chain is built from TRBV6-5 and TRBJ2-2; D may be TRBD1 (6 bases). This CDR3 has 16 residues. The V end lost 0 bases, the J end lost 7 bases, and 15 bases lay between the germline ends. Germline CDR1 is MNHEY and CDR2 is SVGAGI. In DNA form, the CDR3 reads TGTGCCAGCAGTTACTCGGACAGCTGGGAAAGCGGGGAGCTGTTTTTT. Translated, it gives CASSYSDSWESGELFF.

The CDR3 region is CASSRSGTGDQPQHF. In nucleotides, the CDR3 is TGTGCCAGCAGCCGCTCCGGGACAGGGGATCAGCCCCAGCATTTT. The V call is TRBV16, the J call TRBJ1-5, with 10 nucleotides matching TRBD1. CDR1 KGHSY and CDR2 FQNENV come from the germline V gene. Unmatched junction bases numbered 5, after V lost 4 bases and J lost 5 bases. The CDR3 is 15 amino acids.

V gene TRBV18 combines with J gene TRBJ2-7; TRBD1 matches 9 bases. This CDR3 is 16 amino acids long. The germline gives CDR1 KGHSH, CDR2 LQKENI. The trim removed 1 base at V and 0 bases at J, leaving 4 bases unmatched. In DNA, the CDR3 is TGTGCCAGCTCACCACTGGGACAGGGAAGCTCCTACGAGCAGTACTTC. Translated: CASSPLGQGSSYEQYF. The full variable domain, completed using reference TRBV18 and TRBJ2-7, is NAGVMQNPRHLVRRRGQEARLRCSPMKGHSHVYWYRQLPEEGLKFMVYLQKENIIDESGMPKERFSAEFPKEGPSILRIQQVVRGDSAAYFCASSPLGQGSSYEQYFGPGTRLTVT.